This note documents a single T cell receptor (beta chain) sequence. These data come from a study of blood T cell repertoires in COVID-19. Whole-study context: The cDNA or gDNA used as material had been derived from T cells, B-cell-depleted T cells, or PBMCs.

The V gene end was trimmed by 5 bases and the J gene end by 3 bases; junction bases not matched to a gene: 7. Germline V gene data show CDR1 as SGHTA and CDR2 as FQGNSA. This CDR3 spans 16 amino acids. The protocol was immunoSEQ multiplex PCR, while the TCRdb copy is restricted to in-frame clones and leaves out a portion. The table has about 60,000 clones, around 84% seen once. Sequencing input: peripheral blood. V is TRBV7-2 and J is TRBJ2-3; 11 bases agree with TRBD2. This TCR was recovered from a human donor in a cohort sampled during active COVID-19. The CDR3 spells CASSQRSGGVTDTQYF. The CDR3 DNA reads TGTGCCAGCAGCCAACGTAGCGGGGGGGTTACAGATACGCAGTATTTT.